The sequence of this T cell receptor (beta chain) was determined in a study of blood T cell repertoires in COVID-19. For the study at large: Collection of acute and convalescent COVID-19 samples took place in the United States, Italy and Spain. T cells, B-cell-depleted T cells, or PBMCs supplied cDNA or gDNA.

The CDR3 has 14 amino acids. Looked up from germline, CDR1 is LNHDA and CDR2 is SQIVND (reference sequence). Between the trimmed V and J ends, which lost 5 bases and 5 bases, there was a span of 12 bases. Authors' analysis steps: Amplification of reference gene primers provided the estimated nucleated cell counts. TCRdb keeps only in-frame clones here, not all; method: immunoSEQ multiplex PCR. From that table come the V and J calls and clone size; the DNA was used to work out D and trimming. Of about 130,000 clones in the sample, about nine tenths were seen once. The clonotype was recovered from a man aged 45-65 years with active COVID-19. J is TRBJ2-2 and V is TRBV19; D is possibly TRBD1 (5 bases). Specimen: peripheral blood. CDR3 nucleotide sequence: TGTGCCAGTAGTCAGGGCCCTTTTACCGGGGAGCTGTTTTTT. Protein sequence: CASSQGPFTGELFF.